Below, 18 T cell receptor beta chains from the same sample are listed, as sequenced in a study of blood T cell repertoires in COVID-19. Sequenced by immunoSEQ multiplex PCR; TCRdb stores in-frame clones only, minus some. The sample yields tens of thousands of clones, roughly 88% seen once. Input material: peripheral blood. Receptor source: a woman in her forties or fifties in a cohort sampled during active COVID-19.

The chain employs TRBV7-2 and TRBJ1-2; D possibly corresponds to TRBD1 (5 bases). CDR1 and CDR2 from the germline V gene are SGHTA and FQGNSA. This CDR3 spans 14 amino acids. V lost 6 bases and J 6 bases, leaving 17 bases between the germline ends. The CDR3 DNA sequence: TGTGCCAGCAGAACCCCAATGGCGGGGGATGGCTACACCTTC. Encoded protein: CASRTPMAGDGYTF.

The chain has TRBV4-1 and TRBJ1-2; maybe TRBD1 (5 bases). Looked up from germline, CDR1 is MGHRA and CDR2 is YSYEKL. The CDR3 length is 16 residues. Trimming removed 0 bases from V and 5 bases from J, with 16 bases in between. The CDR3 coding sequence is TGCGCCAGCAGCCAAGATGGCGGCGACGCAGGGTATGGCTACACCTTC. Its protein is CASSQDGGDAGYGYTF.

The V gene is TRBV27, the J gene TRBJ1-4; the D gene is possibly TRBD1 (6 bases). Germline CDR1 MNHEY, CDR2 SMNVEV (reference sequence). V dropped 5 bases and J dropped 7 bases, with 11 bases sitting between them. The CDR3 contains 13 residues. In DNA form, the CDR3 reads TGTGCCAGCAGTCTAGGGGGGGTTGAAAAACTGTTTTTT. Protein product: CASSLGGVEKLFF.

The chain uses TRBV5-4 and TRBJ2-2, with D unresolved. Trimming pared 0 bases from V and 4 bases from J, leaving 7 bases between. The CDR3 has 14 residues. In germline, CDR1 is SGHNT, CDR2 YYREEE (reference sequence). The CDR3 spells CASSLDLRTGELFF. CDR3 DNA: TGTGCCAGCAGCTTGGACCTACGCACCGGGGAGCTGTTTTTT. The variable domain in full, with the rest retrieved from reference TRBV5-4 and TRBJ2-2, is ETGVTQSPTHLIKTRGQQVTLRCSSQSGHNTVSWYQQALGQGPQFIFQYYREEENGRGNFPPRFSGLQFPNYSSELNVNALELDDSALYLCASSLDLRTGELFFGEGSRLTVL.

CDR3 DNA sequence: TGTGCCAGCAGCTATTCCCTCCCGGGGGGGGAAGCTTTCTTT. It encodes CASSYSLPGGEAFF. The chain uses TRBV28 and TRBJ1-1; TRBD1 is a possible D gene (5 bases). Trimming pared 6 bases from V and 8 bases from J, leaving 19 bases between. This CDR3 region has 14 residues. Germline assignment: CDR1 MDHEN and CDR2 SYDVKM.

The chain uses TRBV6-5 and TRBJ2-1, with 9 bases fitting TRBD2. CDR3 length equals 15 residues. Trimming cost V 6 bases and J 0 bases; bases outside gene matches: 3. The V gene's germline CDR1 is MNHEY and CDR2 SVGAGI. In DNA form, the CDR3 reads TGTGCCAGCAGGGATAGCGGGAGCTCCTACAATGAGCAGTTCTTC. Translation: CASRDSGSSYNEQFF.

This clone was picked up one time. The rearrangement links TRBV5-4 to TRBJ2-1; D is possibly TRBD1 (5 bases). Germline V CDR1 and CDR2: SGHNT, YYREEE (reference sequence). Trimming removed 4 bases at V and 1 base at J, with 15 bases between. The CDR3 is made up of 16 amino acids. CDR3 nucleotides: TGTGCCAGCAGCGGGGCTAATTCGGAGTCCTACAATGAGCAGTTCTTC. Translation gives CASSGANSESYNEQFF.

This rearrangement joins TRBV6-5 to TRBJ1-5; D not certain. V lost 2 bases to trimming and J lost 2 bases, with 10 bases between them. This CDR3 is built from 15 residues. Germline V gene lookup returns CDR1 MNHEY and CDR2 SVGAGI. CDR3 loop: CASSYTRAGNQPQHF. The CDR3 coding sequence is TGTGCCAGCAGTTACACGAGGGCCGGCAATCAGCCCCAGCATTTT.

The CDR3 region is CASSFERGYEQYF. The CDR3 DNA follows: TGTGCCAGCAGCTTCGAGCGGGGCTACGAGCAGTACTTC. V usage is TRBV11-2 and J usage is TRBJ2-7; 7 bases line up with TRBD2. Trimming took 3 bases from V and 3 from J; bases not matched to a gene: 2. The CDR3 extends over 13 amino acids. In germline, CDR1 is SGHAT, CDR2 FQNNGV.

V is TRBV28 and J is TRBJ2-7; the match to TRBD2 covers 7 bases. V dropped 3 bases and J dropped 7; count of bases not matched to a gene: 12. Germline V CDR1 and CDR2: MDHEN, SYDVKM. CDR3 length: 15 amino acids. CDR3 DNA sequence: TGTGCCAGCAGTTTTTCTGGGTACGGGAGGAAGGAGCAGTACTTC. This encodes CASSFSGYGRKEQYF.

The J gene is TRBJ2-5, the V gene TRBV10-3; D ambiguous. The germline V gene encodes CDR1 ENHRY and CDR2 SYGVKD. V shed 3 bases and J shed 6 bases, with 17 bases lying between them. The CDR3 has 15 residues. The CDR3 DNA sequence: TGTGCCATCAGTGACTCAAAAACATTAACGAAGACCCAGTACTTC. Its translation: CAISDSKTLTKTQYF.

V is TRBV6-6 and J is TRBJ1-1, with D uncertain. The CDR3 runs 15 residues. The germline V and J ends were trimmed by 7 bases and 3 bases, with 18 bases remaining between them. Germline V CDR1 and CDR2: MNHNY, SVGAGI (reference sequence). The CDR3 bases are TGTGCCAGCAAGAGCCCCCTTTCAACGGACACTGAAGCTTTCTTT. Translated: CASKSPLSTDTEAFF.

J is TRBJ2-3 and V is TRBV28; 10 nucleotides line up with TRBD2. V gave up 3 bases and J gave up 2 bases; unmatched junction bases: 5. This CDR3 region has 16 residues. Germline CDR1 and CDR2: MDHEN and SYDVKM. The CDR3 DNA reads as TGTGCCAGCAGTTTGAGAACTAGCGGGGTCACAGATACGCAGTATTTT. This encodes CASSLRTSGVTDTQYF.

This clone was detected a few times. The chain employs TRBV7-6 and TRBJ1-2; no reliable D call. The CDR3 has 15 residues. Germline loops: CDR1 SGHVS, CDR2 FNYEAQ. Deletions cut 2 bases from V and 2 bases from J, with 12 bases between. In DNA form, the CDR3 reads TGTGCCAGCAGCTTATGGGCCCACCAGAACTATGGCTACACCTTC. Amino acid sequence: CASSLWAHQNYGYTF.

V usage is TRBV12-1 and J usage is TRBJ2-3; the D call TRBD2 from the table was never checked on the DNA. TRBV12-1 is described as a pseudogene. The CDR3 sequence is 15 residues long. The chain's CDR3 is CASSFPSGILDTQYF. CDR3 coding DNA: TGTGCCAGCAGCTTCCCCAGCGGAATCCTAGATACGCAGTATTTT.

This clone was recorded a few times. The chain links TRBV5-1 to TRBJ2-7; 7 bases match TRBD1. The CDR3 length is 16 residues. Germline V gene data show CDR1 as SGHRS and CDR2 as YFSETQ. Trimming removed 5 bases from V and 2 bases from J; junction bases left unmatched: 13. The CDR3 loop reads CASSPSPGTVTYEQYF. Written as DNA, the CDR3 is TGCGCCAGCAGTCCGTCTCCCGGGACAGTCACCTACGAGCAGTACTTC.

V is TRBV11-2 and J is TRBJ2-1, with 8 bases aligning to TRBD2. There are 15 residues in the CDR3. Germline V gene lookup returns CDR1 SGHAT and CDR2 FQNNGV. The V gene end was trimmed by 1 base and the J gene end by 3 bases; junction bases not matched to a gene: 2. In nucleotides, the CDR3 is TGTGCCAGCAGCTTAGTAGCGGGATTCTACAATGAGCAGTTCTTC. It translates to CASSLVAGFYNEQFF.

V usage is TRBV5-1 and J usage is TRBJ2-7, with TRBD1 matching 7 bases. V shed 0 bases and J 13 bases; nucleotides not matched to a gene: 10. The V gene's germline CDR1 is SGHRS and CDR2 YFSETQ. CDR3 size: 13 residues. The CDR3 bases are TGCGCCAGCAGCTTGGCCTCCGGGACAGAGATATACTTC. It codes for CASSLASGTEIYF. The complete variable domain, with remaining parts taken from reference TRBV5-1 and TRBJ2-7, reads KAGVTQTPRYLIKTRGQQVTLSCSPISGHRSVSWYQQTPGQGLQFLFEYFSETQRNKGNFPGRFSGRQFSNSRSEMNVSTLELGDSALYLCASSLASGTEIYFGPGTRLTVT.